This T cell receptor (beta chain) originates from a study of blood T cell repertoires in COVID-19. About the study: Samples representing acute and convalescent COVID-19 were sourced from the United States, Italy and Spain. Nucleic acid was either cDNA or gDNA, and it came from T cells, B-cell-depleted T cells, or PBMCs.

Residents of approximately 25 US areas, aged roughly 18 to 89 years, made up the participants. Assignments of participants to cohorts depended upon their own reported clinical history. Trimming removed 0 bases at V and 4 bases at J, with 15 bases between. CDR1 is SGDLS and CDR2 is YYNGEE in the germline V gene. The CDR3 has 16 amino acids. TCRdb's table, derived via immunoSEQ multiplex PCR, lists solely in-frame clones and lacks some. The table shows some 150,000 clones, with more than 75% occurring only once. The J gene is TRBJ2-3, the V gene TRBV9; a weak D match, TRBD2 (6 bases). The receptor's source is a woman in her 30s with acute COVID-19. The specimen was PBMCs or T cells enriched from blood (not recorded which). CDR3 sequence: CASSVDNGGGSDTQYF. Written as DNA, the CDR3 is TGTGCCAGCAGCGTAGATAACGGGGGAGGCTCAGATACGCAGTATTTT.